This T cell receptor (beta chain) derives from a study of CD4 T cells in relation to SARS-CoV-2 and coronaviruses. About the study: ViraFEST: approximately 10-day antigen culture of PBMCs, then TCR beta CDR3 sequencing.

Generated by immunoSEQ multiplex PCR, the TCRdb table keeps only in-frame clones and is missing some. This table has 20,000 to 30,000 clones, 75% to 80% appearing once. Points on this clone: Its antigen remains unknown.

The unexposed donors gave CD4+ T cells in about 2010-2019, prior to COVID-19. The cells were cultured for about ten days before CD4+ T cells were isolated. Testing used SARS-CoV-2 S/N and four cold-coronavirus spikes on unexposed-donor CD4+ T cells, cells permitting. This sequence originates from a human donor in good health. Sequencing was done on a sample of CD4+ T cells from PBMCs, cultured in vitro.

The DNA for the CDR3 is TGTGCCTGGAGTGGGGACGAGCAGTACTTC. Translated, it gives CAWSGDEQYF. The V gene is TRBV30, the J gene TRBJ2-7; D gene uncertain. The V gene's germline CDR1 is GTSNPN and CDR2 SVGIG (reference sequence). The CDR3 has 10 amino acids. V was cut by 1 base and J by 5 bases, with 3 bases left in between.